Listed below are T cell receptor beta chains from one sample, sequenced in a study of cytomegalovirus exposure and HLA in healthy donors. Produced via immunoSEQ multiplex PCR; TCRdb's table is partial and in-frame only. This table holds about 120,000 clones, roughly 83% found once. What was sequenced was PBMCs. These receptors were taken from a man aged 18 to 29 in good health and CMV-seronegative. The CDR3 runs from the conserved cysteine through the conserved F or W. D genes are given only for firm matches. Some rows mark clone size as missing; the rest say once, few, many or name a class of expanded clone.

abundance: once; d_gene: NA; j_gene: TRBJ1-2; v_gene: TRBV11-2; CDR3nt: TGTGCCAGCAGCCCAGCACGGGGCTATGGCTACACCTTC; CDR3aa: CASSPARGYGYTF
abundance: NA; d_gene: NA; j_gene: TRBJ2-7; v_gene: TRBV28; CDR3nt: TGTGCCAGCAGTTTAAGGGTACAGGGTGACGAGCAGTACTTC; CDR3aa: CASSLRVQGDEQYF
abundance: few; d_gene: NA; j_gene: TRBJ1-1; v_gene: TRBV2; CDR3nt: TGTGCCAGCAGTGTGCGGGTGACCGACCTGAACACTGAAGCTTTCTTT; CDR3aa: CASSVRVTDLNTEAFF
abundance: NA; d_gene: TRBD2; j_gene: TRBJ2-7; v_gene: TRBV30; CDR3nt: TGTGCCTGGAACGTAGCGGGAAGCTACGAGCAGTACTTC; CDR3aa: CAWNVAGSYEQYF
abundance: NA; d_gene: TRBD1; j_gene: TRBJ2-7; v_gene: TRBV10-3; CDR3nt: TGTGCCATCGGGACAGGGGTTTACGAGCAGTACTTC; CDR3aa: CAIGTGVYEQYF
abundance: NA; d_gene: NA; j_gene: TRBJ1-1; v_gene: TRBV5-1; CDR3nt: TGCGCCAGCAGCTTGAAGGGGACTGAAGCTTTCTTT; CDR3aa: CASSLKGTEAFF
abundance: once; d_gene: TRBD1; j_gene: TRBJ1-2; v_gene: TRBV5-6; CDR3nt: TGTGCCAGCAGCTTGGGCCCGGGACAGCACTATGGCTACACCTTC; CDR3aa: CASSLGPGQHYGYTF
abundance: NA; d_gene: TRBD1; j_gene: TRBJ1-2; v_gene: TRBV5-1; CDR3nt: TGCGCCAGCAGCTTAATCCGGGACAGGGGCGGCTACACCTTC; CDR3aa: CASSLIRDRGGYTF
abundance: NA; d_gene: NA; j_gene: TRBJ1-4; v_gene: TRBV27; CDR3nt: TGTGCCAGCAGGTCCAGCGGGGGTAATGAAAAACTGTTTTTT; CDR3aa: CASRSSGGNEKLFF
abundance: NA; d_gene: TRBD1; j_gene: TRBJ2-7; v_gene: TRBV5-1; CDR3nt: TGCGCCAGCAGCTTGGGGACAGGCTACGAGCAGTACTTC; CDR3aa: CASSLGTGYEQYF
abundance: NA; d_gene: TRBD1; j_gene: TRBJ2-5; v_gene: TRBV5-8; CDR3nt: TGTGCCAGCAGCCTAGGACAGGGGGCGTATGAGACCCAGTACTTC; CDR3aa: CASSLGQGAYETQYF
abundance: NA; d_gene: TRBD1; j_gene: TRBJ2-7; v_gene: TRBV2; CDR3nt: TGTGCCAGCGGGGACAGGGGATCCTACGAGCAGTACTTC; CDR3aa: CASGDRGSYEQYF